What follows are 13 T cell receptor beta chains derived from one specimen sequenced in a study of T cells after posttransplantation cyclophosphamide (dated by TCRdb to the mid-2010s). The receptor library was made with the immunoSEQ multiplex PCR assay. Drawn from immuneACCESS, this table holds only the in-frame rearrangements with V and J called that TCRdb kept. Clones are partly lost; checked studies trace under half to an unresolved V gene and leave the rest unexplained. The sample has approximately 17,000 clones on record, with no singletons. In total, the top ten clones hold about 0.54% of the sample. The treatment or condition label for this specimen denotes: high-dose cyclophosphamide on days +3 and +4 as single-agent GVHD prophylaxis. Busulfan and fludarabine conditioning, a related or unrelated marrow graft, and cyclophosphamide on days +3 and +4 were given to PTCy patients. The sequences come from PBMCs, collected after allogeneic stem cell transplant with posttransplant cyclophosphamide. The receptors come from a female patient between 30 and 39 years old who received an allogeneic stem cell transplant from a related donor, was CMV-positive, and had no GVHD. A transplant means some T cells may be of graft donor rather than patient origin.

This clone was counted ten times or more. The sample holds other DNA sequences that translate to the same CDR3. V and J are TRBV28 and TRBJ2-7, with TRBD1 matching 8 bases. The germline V gene has CDR1 MDHEN and CDR2 SYDVKM. Trimming cost V 5 bases and J 5 bases; bases outside gene matches: 17. This CDR3 region has 17 residues. The CDR3 sequence: CASSPLFPTGDKDEQYF. CDR3 nucleotide sequence: TGTGCCAGCAGTCCACTATTCCCGACAGGGGATAAGGACGAGCAGTACTTC.

This clone came up many times. CDR3 in DNA: TGTGCCAGCGGTATCGGGAGCAGCTACACCTTC. Translation gives CASGIGSSYTF. This chain joins TRBV2 and TRBJ1-2; D gene ambiguous. The CDR3 runs 11 residues. Germline CDR1 is SNHLY and CDR2 is FYNNEI. The V gene lost 8 bases and the J gene lost 9 bases, with 13 bases spanning the gap.

This clone was counted ten times or more. The chain joins TRBV28 to TRBJ2-2; D perhaps matches TRBD2 (6 bases). The CDR3 is 16 amino acids. From germline, CDR1 is MDHEN and CDR2 SYDVKM. V was trimmed by 3 bases and J by 6 bases, leaving 17 bases between them. Here the CDR3 reads CASSFREYLLSGELFF. In nucleotides, the CDR3 is TGTGCCAGCAGTTTCCGGGAGTACCTATTATCCGGGGAGCTGTTTTTT.

This clone was found many times. V and J are TRBV29-1 and TRBJ1-2; no firm D call. Trimming took 1 base from V and 6 from J, leaving 6 bases between them. The CDR3 loop spans 11 amino acids. Looked up from germline, CDR1 is SQVTM and CDR2 is ANQGSEA. The CDR3 nucleotides read TGCAGCGTTGAAGCAGTCAATGGCTACACCTTC. It specifies CSVEAVNGYTF. Combining the CDR3 with reference TRBV29-1 and TRBJ1-2 gives the whole variable domain SAVISQKPSRDICQRGTSLTIQCQVDSQVTMMFWYRQQPGQSLTLIATANQGSEATYESGFVIDKFPISRPNLTFSTLTVSNMSPEDSSIYLCSVEAVNGYTFGSGTRLTVV.

This clone was recorded many times. The rearrangement joins TRBV11-2 to TRBJ2-7; 9 bases fit TRBD2. With 0 bases clipped from V and 2 bases from J, the junction kept 11 bases outside the gene matches. Per germline, CDR1 SGHAT and CDR2 FQNNGV. This CDR3 has 18 amino acids. CDR3 protein: CASSLDFSGRPLPYEQYF. The CDR3 DNA reads as TGTGCCAGCAGCTTAGATTTCAGCGGGAGGCCCCTTCCCTACGAGCAGTACTTC.

This clone was observed at least ten times. The genes are TRBV11-3 and TRBJ1-6; TRBD1 matches at 7 bases. V was clipped by 5 bases and J by 8 bases; unmatched bases: 6. Germline V CDR1 and CDR2: SGHNT, YENEEA. CDR3 size: 14 residues. The chain's CDR3 is CASSATGADSPLHF. The CDR3 nucleotides read TGTGCCAGCAGCGCCACAGGGGCGGATTCACCCCTCCACTTT.

The sample holds many counts of this clone. This chain joins TRBV19 and TRBJ1-5, with 8 bases matching TRBD1. The germline CDR1 and CDR2 sequences are LNHDA and SQIVND (reference sequence). V shed 3 bases, J shed 5 bases, and the junction held 6 bases outside the gene matches. CDR3 length: 15 residues. The CDR3 DNA reads TGTGCCAGTAGTATCGCCGGGACAGGATATCAGCCCCAGCATTTT. It specifies CASSIAGTGYQPQHF.

This clone was counted at least ten times. V usage is TRBV19 and J usage is TRBJ1-4; 7 bases fit TRBD1. The CDR3 spans 19 residues. With 4 bases clipped from V and 3 bases from J, the junction kept 17 bases outside the gene matches. The V gene's germline CDR1 is LNHDA and CDR2 SQIVND (reference sequence). DNA of the CDR3: TGTGCCAGTAGTACCTTGGACAGGTTCAGGAATACCGCTAATGAAAAACTGTTTTTT. This sequence encodes CASSTLDRFRNTANEKLFF.

This clone was counted at least ten times. V usage is TRBV7-9 and J usage is TRBJ2-7, with a weak D call TRBD1 (5 bases). Germline V lookup: CDR1 SEHNR, CDR2 FQNEAQ (reference sequence). This CDR3 has 15 residues. V was pared by 5 bases and J by 0 bases, with 14 bases between. The CDR3 protein is CASSLNTGSSYEQYF. The CDR3 DNA sequence: TGTGCCAGCAGCCTTAACACAGGATCCTCCTACGAGCAGTACTTC.

The sample holds many counts of this clone. V usage is TRBV19 and J usage is TRBJ1-5; 9 positions match TRBD1. Germline CDR1 and CDR2: LNHDA and SQIVND (reference sequence). V shed 5 bases, J shed 4 bases, and the junction held 6 bases outside the gene matches. This CDR3 contains 15 residues. CDR3 residues: CASSRDRELNQPQHF. DNA for the CDR3: TGTGCCAGTAGTCGGGACAGGGAGCTAAATCAGCCCCAGCATTTT.

This clone has ten or more counts. This sequence joins TRBV28 and TRBJ2-2, with D perhaps matching TRBD1 (6 bases). This CDR3 has 16 residues. Germline assignment: CDR1 MDHEN and CDR2 SYDVKM. Trimming took 4 bases from V and 9 from J, leaving 21 bases between them. Here the CDR3 reads CASSSPLGTRNRELFF. The CDR3 DNA follows: TGTGCCAGCAGTTCTCCCTTGGGGACAAGGAACAGGGAGCTGTTTTTT.

This clone has ten or more counts. The V call is TRBV9, the J call TRBJ2-1; the match to TRBD2 covers 7 bases. This CDR3 comprises 17 residues. Germline V gene lookup returns CDR1 SGDLS and CDR2 YYNGEE. Trimming cost V 0 bases and J 6 bases; bases outside gene matches: 12. This CDR3 reads CASSVVPEGLLFNEQFF. CDR3 in DNA: TGTGCCAGCAGCGTAGTGCCAGAGGGACTACTCTTCAATGAGCAGTTCTTC.

This clone was detected many times. The chain employs TRBV19 and TRBJ2-2; 11 bases line up with TRBD2. V shed 4 bases and J 6 bases; nucleotides not matched to a gene: 7. The germline V gene has CDR1 LNHDA and CDR2 SQIVND (reference sequence). The CDR3 runs to 16 residues. CDR3 region: CASSNSGRELPGELFF. The CDR3 nucleotides are TGTGCCAGTAGTAATAGCGGGAGGGAGTTGCCCGGGGAGCTGTTTTTT.